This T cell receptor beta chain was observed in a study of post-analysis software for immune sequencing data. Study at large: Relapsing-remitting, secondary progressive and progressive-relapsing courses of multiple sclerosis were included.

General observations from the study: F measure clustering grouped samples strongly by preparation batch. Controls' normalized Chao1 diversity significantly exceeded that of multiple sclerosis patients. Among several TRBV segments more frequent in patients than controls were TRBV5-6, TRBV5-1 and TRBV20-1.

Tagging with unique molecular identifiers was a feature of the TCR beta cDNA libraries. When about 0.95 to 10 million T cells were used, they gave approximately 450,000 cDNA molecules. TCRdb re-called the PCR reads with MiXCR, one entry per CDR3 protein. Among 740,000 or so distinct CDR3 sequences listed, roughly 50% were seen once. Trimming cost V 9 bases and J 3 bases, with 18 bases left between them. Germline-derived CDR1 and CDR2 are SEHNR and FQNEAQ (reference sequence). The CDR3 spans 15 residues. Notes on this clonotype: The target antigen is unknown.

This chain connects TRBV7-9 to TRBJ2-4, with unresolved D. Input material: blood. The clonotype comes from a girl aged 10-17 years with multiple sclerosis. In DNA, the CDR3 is TGTGCCAGTAACCTCCTAGAACCGCTCAAAAACATTCAGTACTTC. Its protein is CASNLLEPLKNIQYF.